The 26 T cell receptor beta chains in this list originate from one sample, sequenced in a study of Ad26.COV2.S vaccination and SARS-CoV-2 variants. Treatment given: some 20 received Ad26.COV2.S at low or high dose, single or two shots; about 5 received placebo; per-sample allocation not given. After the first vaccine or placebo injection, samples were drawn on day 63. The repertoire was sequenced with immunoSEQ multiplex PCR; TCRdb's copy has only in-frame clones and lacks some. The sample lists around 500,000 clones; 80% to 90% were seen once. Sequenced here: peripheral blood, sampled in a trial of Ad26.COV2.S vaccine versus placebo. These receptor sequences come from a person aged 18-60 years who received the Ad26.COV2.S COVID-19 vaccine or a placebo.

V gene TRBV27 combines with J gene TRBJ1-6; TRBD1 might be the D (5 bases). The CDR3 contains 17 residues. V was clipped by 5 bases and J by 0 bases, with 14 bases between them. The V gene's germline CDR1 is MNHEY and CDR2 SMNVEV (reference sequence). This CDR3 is CASSLTRQSSYNSPLHF. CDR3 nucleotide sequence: TGTGCCAGCAGTCTCACCCGACAGAGCTCCTATAATTCACCCCTCCACTTT.

The chain's CDR3 is CASNPGGNTEAFF. The CDR3, as DNA: TGTGCCAGCAACCCGGGGGGTAACACTGAAGCTTTCTTT. The chain carries TRBV19 and TRBJ1-1, with a possible D match to TRBD1 (5 bases). From germline, CDR1 is LNHDA and CDR2 SQIVND (reference sequence). Trimming shortened V by 9 bases and J by 2 bases, and 13 bases separated the two germline ends. This CDR3 contains 13 residues.

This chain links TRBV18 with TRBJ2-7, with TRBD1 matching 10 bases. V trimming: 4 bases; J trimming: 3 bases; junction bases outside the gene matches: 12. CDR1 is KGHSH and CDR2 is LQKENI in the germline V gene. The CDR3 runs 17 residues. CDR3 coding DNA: TGTGCCAGCTCACGGGGCGCGGTCGGGACAGGGGACTACGAGCAGTACTTC. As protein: CASSRGAVGTGDYEQYF.

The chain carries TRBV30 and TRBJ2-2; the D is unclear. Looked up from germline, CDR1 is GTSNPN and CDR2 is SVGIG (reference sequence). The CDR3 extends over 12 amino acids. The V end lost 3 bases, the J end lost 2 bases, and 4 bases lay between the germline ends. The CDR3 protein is CAWSENTGELFF. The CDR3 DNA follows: TGTGCCTGGAGCGAAAACACCGGGGAGCTGTTTTTT.

Written as DNA, the CDR3 is TGTGCCAGCAGCGTCACCGGGGAGCTGTTTTTT. It is translated as CASSVTGELFF. The rearrangement joins TRBV7-8 to TRBJ2-2, with D unresolved. The CDR3 loop spans 11 amino acids. CDR1 and CDR2 from the germline V gene are SGHVS and FQNEAQ. Between the trimmed V and J ends, which lost 5 bases and 4 bases, there was a span of 2 bases.

CDR3 DNA: TGTGCCAGTACGAGGCAGGGGAACACCGGGGAGCTGTTTTTT. Translating it yields CASTRQGNTGELFF. This chain connects TRBV19 to TRBJ2-2; D might be TRBD1 (5 bases). Germline values: CDR1 LNHDA, CDR2 SQIVND (reference sequence). This CDR3 has 14 residues. V dropped 7 bases and J dropped 1 base, with 10 bases sitting between them. Supplemented by reference TRBV19 and TRBJ2-2, the full variable domain reads DGGITQSPKYLFRKEGQNVTLSCEQNLNHDAMYWYRQDPGQGLRLIYYSQIVNDFQKGDIAEGYSVSREKKESFPLTVTSAQKNPTAFYLCASTRQGNTGELFFGEGSRLTVL.

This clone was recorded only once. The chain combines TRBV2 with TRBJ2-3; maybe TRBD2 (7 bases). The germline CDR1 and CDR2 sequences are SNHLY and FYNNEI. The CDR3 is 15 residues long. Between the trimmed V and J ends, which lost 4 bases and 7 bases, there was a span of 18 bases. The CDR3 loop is CASSVRGGSLHTQYF. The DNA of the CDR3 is TGTGCCAGCAGTGTCAGGGGCGGGAGTCTACATACGCAGTATTTT.

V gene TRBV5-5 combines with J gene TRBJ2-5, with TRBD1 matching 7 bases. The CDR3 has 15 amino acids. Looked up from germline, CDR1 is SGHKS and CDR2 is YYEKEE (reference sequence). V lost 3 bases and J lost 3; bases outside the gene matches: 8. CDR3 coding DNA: TGTGCCAGCAGCTGGGTAGGGACAGCTGAAGAGACCCAGTACTTC. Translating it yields CASSWVGTAEETQYF.

The CDR3 nucleotides read TGCGCCAGCAGCTCAAACCCCGGGACCCAAGCGACAGATACGCAGTATTTT. Translation gives CASSSNPGTQATDTQYF. J is TRBJ2-3 and V is TRBV5-1; perhaps D is TRBD1 or TRBD2 (5 bases each). Germline V gives CDR1 SGHRS, CDR2 YFSETQ. The V and J ends lost 3 bases and 3 bases respectively, with 20 bases between them. CDR3 size: 17 residues. Full variable domain (rest looked up from reference TRBV5-1 and TRBJ2-3): KAGVTQTPRYLIKTRGQQVTLSCSPISGHRSVSWYQQTPGQGLQFLFEYFSETQRNKGNFPGRFSGRQFSNSRSEMNVSTLELGDSALYLCASSSNPGTQATDTQYFGPGTRLTVL.

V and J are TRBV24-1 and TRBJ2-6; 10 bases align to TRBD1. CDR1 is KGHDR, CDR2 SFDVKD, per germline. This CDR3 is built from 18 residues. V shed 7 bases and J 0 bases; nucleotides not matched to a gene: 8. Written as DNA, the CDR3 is TGTGCCACCAGCGATCGGACAGGGGGTAGCTCTGGGGCCAACGTCCTGACTTTC. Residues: CATSDRTGGSSGANVLTF.

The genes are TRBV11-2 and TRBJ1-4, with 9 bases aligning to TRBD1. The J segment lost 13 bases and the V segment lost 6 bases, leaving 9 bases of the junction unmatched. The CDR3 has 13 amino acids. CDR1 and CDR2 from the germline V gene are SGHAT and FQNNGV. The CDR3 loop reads CASSSGGQGRLFF. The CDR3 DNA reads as TGTGCCAGCAGTTCAGGAGGACAGGGGCGACTGTTTTTT.

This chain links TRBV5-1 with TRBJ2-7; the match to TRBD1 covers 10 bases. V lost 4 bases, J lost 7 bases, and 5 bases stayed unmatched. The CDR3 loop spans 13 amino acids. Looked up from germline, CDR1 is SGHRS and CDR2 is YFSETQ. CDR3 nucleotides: TGCGCCAGCAGCCGGACAGGGGGTTGGGAGCAGTACTTC. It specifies CASSRTGGWEQYF.

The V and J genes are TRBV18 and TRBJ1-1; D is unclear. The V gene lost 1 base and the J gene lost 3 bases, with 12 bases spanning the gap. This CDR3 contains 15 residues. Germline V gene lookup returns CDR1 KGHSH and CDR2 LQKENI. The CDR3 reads CASSPQSGPHTEAFF. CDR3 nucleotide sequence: TGTGCCAGCTCACCACAATCCGGGCCCCACACTGAAGCTTTCTTT.

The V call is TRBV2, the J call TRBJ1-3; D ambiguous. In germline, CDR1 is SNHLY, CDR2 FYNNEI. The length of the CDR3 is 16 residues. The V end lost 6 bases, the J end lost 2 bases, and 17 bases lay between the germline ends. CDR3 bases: TGTGCCAGCAGCGATATGGCTAGCGGGCCTGGAAACACCATATATTTT. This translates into CASSDMASGPGNTIYF.

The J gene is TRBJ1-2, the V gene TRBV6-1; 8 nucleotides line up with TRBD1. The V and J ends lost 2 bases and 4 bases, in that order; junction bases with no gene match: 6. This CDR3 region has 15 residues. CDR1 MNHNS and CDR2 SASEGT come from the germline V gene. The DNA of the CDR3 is TGTGCCAGCAGTGAACAGGGGGCCTTGAGCTATGGCTACACCTTC. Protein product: CASSEQGALSYGYTF.

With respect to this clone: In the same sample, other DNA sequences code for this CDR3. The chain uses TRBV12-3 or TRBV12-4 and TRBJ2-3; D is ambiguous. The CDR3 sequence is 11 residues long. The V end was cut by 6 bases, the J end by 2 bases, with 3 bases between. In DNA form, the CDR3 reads TGTGCCAGCAGCCTCACAGATACGCAGTATTTT. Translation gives CASSLTDTQYF.

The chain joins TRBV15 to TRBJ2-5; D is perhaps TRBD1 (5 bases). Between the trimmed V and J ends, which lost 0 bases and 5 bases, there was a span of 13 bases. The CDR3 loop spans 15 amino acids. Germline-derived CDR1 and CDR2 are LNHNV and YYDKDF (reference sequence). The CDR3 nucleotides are TGTGCCACCAGCAGAGATAGGGGCAGGTGGGAGACCCAGTACTTC. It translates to CATSRDRGRWETQYF. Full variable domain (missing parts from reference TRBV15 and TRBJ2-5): DAMVIQNPRYQVTQFGKPVTLSCSQTLNHNVMYWYQQKSSQAPKLLFHYYDKDFNNEADTPDNFQSRRPNTSFCFLDIRSPGLGDTAMYLCATSRDRGRWETQYFGPGTRLLVL.

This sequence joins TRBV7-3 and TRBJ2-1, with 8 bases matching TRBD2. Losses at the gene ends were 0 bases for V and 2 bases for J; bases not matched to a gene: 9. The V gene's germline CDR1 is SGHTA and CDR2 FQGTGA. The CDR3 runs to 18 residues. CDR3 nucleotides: TGTGCCAGCAGCTTAACGGCGGTAGCGGGAAGAGCCTACAATGAGCAGTTCTTC. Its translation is CASSLTAVAGRAYNEQFF.

The CDR3 sequence is CASSVGGSYNEQFF. In DNA, the CDR3 is TGTGCCAGCAGCGTGGGCGGCTCCTACAATGAGCAGTTCTTC. The chain employs TRBV9 and TRBJ2-1; D is unclear. Germline CDR1 and CDR2: SGDLS and YYNGEE. This CDR3 region has 14 residues. V shed 2 bases and J shed 0 bases, with 6 bases lying between them.

CDR3 in amino acids: CASSPTPSNQPQHF. The CDR3 DNA follows: TGTGCCAGCAGCCCCACGCCTAGCAATCAGCCCCAGCATTTT. This chain joins TRBV3-1 (or the pseudogene TRBV3-2) and TRBJ1-5, with no clear D. The germline V gene encodes CDR1 LGHDT and CDR2 YNNKEL (reference sequence). V dropped 4 bases and J dropped 0 bases, with 7 bases sitting between them. The CDR3 consists of 14 residues.

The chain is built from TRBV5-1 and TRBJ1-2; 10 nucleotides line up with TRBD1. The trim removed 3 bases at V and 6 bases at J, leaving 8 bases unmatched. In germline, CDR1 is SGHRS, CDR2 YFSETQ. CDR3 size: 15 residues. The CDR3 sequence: CASSWQDRGIDGYTF. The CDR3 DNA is TGCGCCAGCAGCTGGCAGGACAGGGGGATTGATGGCTACACCTTC.

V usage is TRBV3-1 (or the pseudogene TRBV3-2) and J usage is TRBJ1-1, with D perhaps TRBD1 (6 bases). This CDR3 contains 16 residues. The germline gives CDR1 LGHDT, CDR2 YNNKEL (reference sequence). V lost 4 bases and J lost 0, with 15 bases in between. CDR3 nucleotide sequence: TGTGCCAGCAGCCGCTATCTGGGGGCAATGAACACTGAAGCTTTCTTT. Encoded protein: CASSRYLGAMNTEAFF.

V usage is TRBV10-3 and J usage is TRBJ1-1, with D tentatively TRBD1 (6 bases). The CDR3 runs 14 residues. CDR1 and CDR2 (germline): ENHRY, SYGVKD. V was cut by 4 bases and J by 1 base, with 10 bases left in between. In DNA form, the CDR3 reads TGTGCCATCAGTGTAACAGGGAAGAACACTGAAGCTTTCTTT. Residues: CAISVTGKNTEAFF.

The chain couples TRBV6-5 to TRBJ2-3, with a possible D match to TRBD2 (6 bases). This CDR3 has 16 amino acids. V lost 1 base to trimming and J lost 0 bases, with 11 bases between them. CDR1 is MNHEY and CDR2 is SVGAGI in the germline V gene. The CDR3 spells CASSYLAVTSTDTQYF. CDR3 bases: TGTGCCAGCAGTTACTTAGCGGTAACTAGCACAGATACGCAGTATTTT.

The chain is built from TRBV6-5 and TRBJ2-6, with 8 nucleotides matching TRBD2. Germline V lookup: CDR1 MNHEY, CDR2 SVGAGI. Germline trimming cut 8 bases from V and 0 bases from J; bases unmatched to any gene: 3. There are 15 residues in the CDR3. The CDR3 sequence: CASVAGTSGANVLTF. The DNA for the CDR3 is TGTGCCAGCGTAGCGGGGACCTCTGGGGCCAACGTCCTGACTTTC.

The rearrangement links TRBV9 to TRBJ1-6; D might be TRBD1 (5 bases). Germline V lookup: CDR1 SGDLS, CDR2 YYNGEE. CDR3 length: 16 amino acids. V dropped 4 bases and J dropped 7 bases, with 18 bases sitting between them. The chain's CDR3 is CASSFGAQAWNSPLHF. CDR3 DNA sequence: TGTGCCAGCAGCTTTGGGGCGCAGGCGTGGAATTCACCCCTCCACTTT.